This T cell receptor beta chain was obtained from a study of cytotoxic CD8 clonotypes in ibrutinib-treated CLL. Study background: Sequencing produced an average of about 250,000 productive templates and roughly 89,000 productive rearrangements per sample. Study-wide results and caveats: Rising at ibrutinib response, clonality subsequently fell back toward baseline at progression.

Genomic DNA in an amount of approximately 2 micrograms was extracted from cryopreserved PBMCs and used for the preparation of TCR beta libraries. CDR1 and CDR2 from the germline V gene are SGHVS and FNYEAQ. Trimming left V 5 bases short and J 0 bases short, with 2 bases between. The CDR3 contains 11 residues. A remark on this clone: Its antigen is currently unknown.

This table comes from immunoSEQ multiplex PCR, and its TCRdb copy is limited to in-frame clones, with some not included. This table has roughly 190,000 clones, 72% appearing once. The sequencing used PBMCs, collected after 24 months of ibrutinib treatment. The TCR originated in a human donor with chronic lymphocytic leukemia. The chain links TRBV7-6 to TRBJ2-7; D remains unclear. The CDR3 DNA follows: TGTGCCAGCAGCGACTCCTACGAGCAGTACTTC. Translating it yields CASSDSYEQYF.